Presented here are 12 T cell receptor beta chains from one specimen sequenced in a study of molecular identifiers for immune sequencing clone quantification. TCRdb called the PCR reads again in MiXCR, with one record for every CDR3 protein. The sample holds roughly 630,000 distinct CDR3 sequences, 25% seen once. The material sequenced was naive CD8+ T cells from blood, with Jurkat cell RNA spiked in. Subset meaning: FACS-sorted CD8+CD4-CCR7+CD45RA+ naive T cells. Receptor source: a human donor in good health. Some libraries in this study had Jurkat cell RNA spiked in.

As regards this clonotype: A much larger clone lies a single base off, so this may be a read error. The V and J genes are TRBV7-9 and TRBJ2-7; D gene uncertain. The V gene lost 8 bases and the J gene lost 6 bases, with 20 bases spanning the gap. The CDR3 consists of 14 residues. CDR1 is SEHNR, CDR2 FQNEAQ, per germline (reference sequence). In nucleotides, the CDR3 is TGTGCCAGCCGCCCGCCGACGCTAGTACCCGAGCAGTACTTC. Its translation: CASRPPTLVPEQYF.

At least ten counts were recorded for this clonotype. DNA of the CDR3: TGTGCCAGCAGTGAATTCCAGACAGGGGCCCTAGCCAAAAACATTCAGTACTTC. Amino acid sequence: CASSEFQTGALAKNIQYF. The chain is built from TRBV6-1 and TRBJ2-4, with 8 nucleotides matching TRBD1. The V gene end was trimmed by 2 bases and the J gene end by 0 bases; junction bases not matched to a gene: 9. CDR3 length: 18 residues. From germline, CDR1 is MNHNS and CDR2 SASEGT.

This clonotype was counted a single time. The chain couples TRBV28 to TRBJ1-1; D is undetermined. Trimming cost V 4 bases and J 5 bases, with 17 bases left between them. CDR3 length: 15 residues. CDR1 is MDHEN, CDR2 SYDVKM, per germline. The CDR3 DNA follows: TGTGCCAGCAGTTCAATCCGGGTAAGTGAAACTGAAGCTTTCTTT. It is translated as CASSSIRVSETEAFF.

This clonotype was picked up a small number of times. CDR3 coding DNA: TGTGCCAGCAGTGAACAGGAGAACACTGAAGCTTTCTTT. Protein sequence: CASSEQENTEAFF. V usage is TRBV6-4 and J usage is TRBJ1-1; tentatively, D is TRBD1 (5 bases). Germline CDR1 reads MRHNA; CDR2 reads SNTAGT. The CDR3 length is 13 residues. Trimming pared 3 bases from V and 1 base from J, leaving 6 bases between.

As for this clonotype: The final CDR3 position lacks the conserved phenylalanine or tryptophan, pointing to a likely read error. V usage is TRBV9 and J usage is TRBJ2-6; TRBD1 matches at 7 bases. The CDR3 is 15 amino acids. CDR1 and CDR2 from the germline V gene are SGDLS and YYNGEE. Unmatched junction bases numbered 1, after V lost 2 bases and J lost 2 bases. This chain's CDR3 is CASSVGTAGANVLTS. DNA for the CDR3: TGTGCCAGCAGCGTCGGGACAGCTGGGGCCAACGTCCTGACTTCC.

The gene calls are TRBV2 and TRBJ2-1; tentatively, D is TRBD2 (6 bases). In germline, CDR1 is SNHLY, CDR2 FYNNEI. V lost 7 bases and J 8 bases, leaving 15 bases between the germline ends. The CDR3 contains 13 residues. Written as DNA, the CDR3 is TGTGCCAGCACCGCCCTAGCGCACGATGAGCAGTTCTTC. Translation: CASTALAHDEQFF.

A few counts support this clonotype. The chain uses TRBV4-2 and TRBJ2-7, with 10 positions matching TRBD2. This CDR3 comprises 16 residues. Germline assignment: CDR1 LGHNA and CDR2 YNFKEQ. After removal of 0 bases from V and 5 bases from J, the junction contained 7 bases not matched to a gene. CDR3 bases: TGTGCCAGCAGCCAAGAAACAGCGGGAGGGCGCGACGAGCAGTACTTC. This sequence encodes CASSQETAGGRDEQYF.

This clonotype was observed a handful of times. Here the CDR3 reads CASNSQVGNQPQHF. The CDR3 DNA reads TGTGCCAGTAACAGCCAGGTGGGCAATCAGCCCCAGCATTTT. J is TRBJ1-5 and V is TRBV19, with D uncertain. With 7 bases removed from V and 2 bases from J, the gap between germline ends came to 12 bases. The CDR3 is 14 amino acids. CDR1 and CDR2 (germline): LNHDA, SQIVND (reference sequence).

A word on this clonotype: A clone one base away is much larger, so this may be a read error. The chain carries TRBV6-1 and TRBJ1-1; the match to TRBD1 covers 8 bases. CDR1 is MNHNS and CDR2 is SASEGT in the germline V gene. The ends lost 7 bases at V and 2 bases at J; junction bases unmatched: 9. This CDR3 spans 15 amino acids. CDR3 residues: CASNGQGMNNTEAFF. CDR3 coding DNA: TGTGCCAGCAACGGACAGGGAATGAACAACACTGAAGCTTTCTTT.

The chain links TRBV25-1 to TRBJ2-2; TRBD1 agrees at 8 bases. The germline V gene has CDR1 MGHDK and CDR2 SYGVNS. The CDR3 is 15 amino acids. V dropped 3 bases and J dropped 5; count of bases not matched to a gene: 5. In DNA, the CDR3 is TGTGCCAGCAGTGAGTGGACAGGGATTACCGGGGAGCTGTTTTTT. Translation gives CASSEWTGITGELFF.

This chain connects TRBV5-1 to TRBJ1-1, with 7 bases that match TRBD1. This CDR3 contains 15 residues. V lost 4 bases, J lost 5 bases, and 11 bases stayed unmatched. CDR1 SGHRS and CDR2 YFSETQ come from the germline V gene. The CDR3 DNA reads TGCGCCAGCAGCCCGGGACGACAGGGTTGGACTGAAGCTTTCTTT. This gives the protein CASSPGRQGWTEAFF.

This chain's CDR3 is CASSQDAATSGSYEQFF. As DNA, the CDR3 is TGCGCCAGCAGCCAAGATGCTGCGACTAGCGGGAGTTATGAGCAGTTCTTC. V and J are TRBV4-3 and TRBJ2-1, with 12 bases aligning to TRBD2. The CDR3 runs to 17 residues. J was trimmed by 8 bases and V by 0 bases; bases with no gene match: 8. The V gene's germline CDR1 is LGHNA and CDR2 YSLEER.